This entry describes one T cell receptor (beta chain). Authors' methods: By means of reference gene primer amplification, nucleated cell counts were estimated. Here immunoSEQ multiplex PCR was the method, and the copy in TCRdb shows in-frame clones only, minus some. D and trimming come from the DNA, and the V and J calls and clone size come from that table. This sample has about 67,000 clones, with approximately 87% found just once. This CDR3 is 15 amino acids long. Germline CDR1 reads LGHNA; CDR2 reads YNFKEQ. V shed 0 bases and J shed 5 bases, with 11 bases lying between them. The sample originates from a study of blood T cell repertoires in COVID-19. In the study overall: The United States, Italy and Spain supplied acute and convalescent COVID-19 samples. T cells, B-cell-depleted T cells, or PBMCs provided the cDNA or gDNA that served as material.

The source material was peripheral blood. The origin of this receptor is a man aged 50-60 years with active COVID-19. This chain uses TRBV4-2 with TRBJ1-3, with TRBD1 as a possible D gene (5 bases). CDR3 region: CASSQDRQQRNTIYF. Written as DNA, the CDR3 is TGTGCCAGCAGCCAAGACCGACAGCAGCGAAACACCATATATTTT.